This T cell receptor beta chain stems from a study of early T cells in non-severe SARS-CoV-2 infection. Study-level background: With bulk RNA from unsorted whole blood as input, sequencing yielded unpaired chains.

CDR1 and CDR2 (germline): ENHRY, SYGVKD. This CDR3 is built from 13 residues. V was clipped by 0 bases and J by 0 bases, with 2 bases between them. TCRdb fed the 5' RACE reads into MiXCR, producing one record per CDR3 protein. The sample contains 60,000 to 70,000 distinct CDR3 sequences, over 8% of which appear only once. This clonotype has a handful of counts. The V and J genes are TRBV10-3 and TRBJ2-5, with D unclear. The receptor's source is an adult who was a healthcare worker with PCR-confirmed SARS-CoV-2 infection or an uninfected control (not recorded which). Sequencing was performed on whole blood. The CDR3 nucleotides read TGTGCCATCAGTGAGTCGTACCAAGAGACCCAGTACTTC. Translating it yields CAISESYQETQYF.